The 13 T cell receptor beta chains below come from one sample, sequenced in a study of cytomegalovirus exposure and HLA in healthy donors. Use of 60 Vbeta and 13 Jbeta primers characterized the PCR. Using immunoSEQ multiplex PCR, the repertoire was profiled, and TCRdb retains in-frame clones only, with some absent. The table lists approximately 70,000 clones, over 70% of them singletons, with approximately 7.6% in the top ten. The sample consisted of PBMCs. The origin of the receptors is a man between 60 and 70 years old in good health and CMV-seropositive.

V and J are TRBV7-6 and TRBJ2-6; D is perhaps TRBD2 (5 bases). The V end lost 5 bases, the J end lost 2 bases, and 25 bases lay between the germline ends. CDR1 and CDR2 from the germline V gene are SGHVS and FNYEAQ. The CDR3 spans 20 residues. CDR3 residues: CASSHRGSVYSGAGANVLTF. The CDR3 nucleotides read TGTGCCAGCAGCCATCGCGGCAGTGTTTACTCCGGGGCTGGGGCCAACGTCCTGACTTTC.

The rearrangement uses TRBV6-1 and TRBJ2-7; tentative D call: TRBD2 (7 bases). With 10 bases removed from V and 12 bases from J, the gap between germline ends came to 28 bases. The CDR3 runs to 14 residues. Per the germline V gene, CDR1 is MNHNS and CDR2 is SASEGT. CDR3 sequence: CATGRGDSINVRYF. The CDR3 DNA is TGTGCCACTGGGAGGGGGGACTCTATCAACGTTCGGTACTTC.

The chain has TRBV5-1 and TRBJ1-2, with TRBD1 as a possible D gene (5 bases). V lost 0 bases to trimming and J lost 7 bases, with 16 bases between them. Germline V lookup: CDR1 SGHRS, CDR2 YFSETQ. This CDR3 region has 15 residues. The CDR3 region is CASSLGGRALGGYTF. The CDR3 DNA follows: TGCGCCAGCAGCTTGGGGGGCAGGGCTCTTGGTGGCTACACCTTC.

The rearrangement links TRBV6-6 to TRBJ1-2, with D perhaps matching TRBD1 (5 bases). The CDR3 covers 13 residues. Germline V gene lookup returns CDR1 MNHNY and CDR2 SVGAGI (reference sequence). Trimming shortened V by 5 bases and J by 4 bases, and 11 bases separated the two germline ends. The CDR3 reads CASSGDSPYGYTF. DNA for the CDR3: TGTGCCAGCAGTGGGGACTCCCCCTATGGCTACACCTTC.

The gene calls are TRBV5-4 and TRBJ2-1, with TRBD1 as a possible D gene (5 bases). The germline gives CDR1 SGHNT, CDR2 YYREEE (reference sequence). The length of the CDR3 is 16 residues. The V end was cut by 0 bases, the J end by 0 bases, with 10 bases between. CDR3 nucleotides: TGTGCCAGCAGCTTGGGGGGCAGTAGCTCCTACAATGAGCAGTTCTTC. Encoded protein: CASSLGGSSSYNEQFF.

The V call is TRBV4-1, the J call TRBJ1-5; tentatively, D is TRBD1 (5 bases). The CDR3 is made up of 17 amino acids. Trimming left V 0 bases short and J 7 bases short, with 19 bases between. The germline V gene encodes CDR1 MGHRA and CDR2 YSYEKL. The CDR3 region is CASSQEPGATPYQPQHF. In DNA, the CDR3 is TGCGCCAGCAGCCAAGAGCCTGGGGCAACTCCATACCAGCCCCAGCATTTT.

The chain uses TRBV19 and TRBJ1-5; TRBD1 matches 8 bases. The germline gives CDR1 LNHDA, CDR2 SQIVND (reference sequence). With V trimmed by 3 bases and J by 1 base, 5 bases remained unmatched. The CDR3 runs 16 residues. The CDR3 region has the DNA TGTGCCAGTAGTATTGACAGGGGTTGGAGCAATCAGCCCCAGCATTTT. This sequence encodes CASSIDRGWSNQPQHF.

The table lists this clone with a count of one. The genes are TRBV25-1 and TRBJ1-1; maybe TRBD1 (6 bases). Deletions cut 4 bases from V and 2 bases from J, with 11 bases between. The V gene's germline CDR1 is MGHDK and CDR2 SYGVNS. The CDR3 has 14 residues. As DNA, the CDR3 is TGTGCCAGCAGTGGGGACATCATAAACACTGAAGCTTTCTTT. As protein: CASSGDIINTEAFF.

In its sample, this clone was seen once. The chain joins TRBV7-9 to TRBJ2-3; perhaps TRBD2 as D (6 bases). The CDR3 runs to 18 residues. V lost 4 bases, J lost 5 bases, and 25 bases lay in between. CDR1 is SEHNR and CDR2 is FQNEAQ in the germline V gene (reference sequence). The CDR3 sequence: CASSSTPGRFGLIDTQYF. The CDR3 DNA is TGTGCCAGCAGCTCGACTCCCGGGAGATTCGGGTTAATAGATACGCAGTATTTT.

The CDR3 is CASRTSGGFYEQYF. The CDR3 DNA reads TGTGCCAGCAGGACTAGCGGGGGTTTCTACGAGCAGTACTTC. The V call is TRBV6-5, the J call TRBJ2-7; the match to TRBD2 covers 12 bases. V lost 6 bases and J lost 3; bases outside the gene matches: 3. Germline CDR1 MNHEY, CDR2 SVGAGI. There are 14 residues in the CDR3.

This clone was detected only a few times. The genes are TRBV6-5 and TRBJ2-7; possibly TRBD2 for D (6 bases). V was shortened by 0 bases and J by 3 bases, with 15 bases between the two germline ends. The CDR3 spans 16 residues. In germline, CDR1 is MNHEY, CDR2 SVGAGI. The CDR3 sequence is CASSYSTPDYYYEQYF. CDR3 nucleotides: TGTGCCAGCAGTTACTCGACCCCGGACTACTACTACGAGCAGTACTTC.

The chain uses TRBV6-6 and TRBJ1-1; TRBD1 matches at 7 bases. Germline CDR1 MNHNY, CDR2 SVGAGI (reference sequence). The V and J ends lost 4 bases and 4 bases, in that order; junction bases with no gene match: 9. The CDR3 has 15 residues. CDR3 DNA: TGTGCCAGCAGTTCGTACAACAGGGGAGGCACTGAAGCTTTCTTT. This gives the protein CASSSYNRGGTEAFF.

The chain recombines TRBV5-6 with TRBJ1-1; a possible D gene is TRBD1 (6 bases). CDR1 SGHDT and CDR2 YYEEEE come from the germline V gene. CDR3 length equals 14 residues. The ends were cut back, 5 bases at V and 3 bases at J, with 14 bases in the middle. The CDR3 spells CASRGGQRYTEAFF. CDR3 nucleotides: TGTGCCAGCAGAGGTGGACAGAGGTACACTGAAGCTTTCTTT.